Following are 20 T cell receptor beta chains from one sample sequenced in a study of blood T cell repertoires in COVID-19. Sequencing used immunoSEQ multiplex PCR; TCRdb keeps in-frame clones, though not all of them. The data hold hundreds of thousands of clones, with about 90% observed a single time. The sequencing sample was made of peripheral blood. Receptor source: a woman in her 30s who had recovered from COVID-19.

The chain combines TRBV6-5 with TRBJ2-3; a weak D match, TRBD2 (5 bases). CDR3 length: 11 residues. Germline V gene sequence: CDR1 MNHEY, CDR2 SVGAGI. Trimming took 10 bases from V and 5 from J, leaving 10 bases between them. CDR3 region: CATTLVDTQYF. Here the CDR3 DNA reads TGTGCCACCACACTAGTAGATACGCAGTATTTT.

The chain joins TRBV5-4 to TRBJ1-2, with 8 positions matching TRBD1. Trimming took 6 bases from V and 0 from J; bases not matched to a gene: 4. The germline V gene has CDR1 SGHNT and CDR2 YYREEE (reference sequence). The CDR3 has 14 residues. The CDR3 sequence: CASNDRGANYGYTF. CDR3 coding DNA: TGTGCCAGCAACGACAGGGGAGCTAACTATGGCTACACCTTC.

The chain links TRBV25-1 to TRBJ2-1; 10 bases align to TRBD2. Germline loops: CDR1 MGHDK, CDR2 SYGVNS. The CDR3 runs to 15 residues. Unmatched junction bases numbered 2, after V lost 2 bases and J lost 4 bases. The CDR3 loop is CASSEGTSVYNEQFF. DNA for the CDR3: TGTGCCAGCAGTGAAGGGACTAGCGTTTACAATGAGCAGTTCTTC.

The chain's CDR3 is CASSLTGTSYQPQHF. CDR3 in DNA: TGTGCCAGCAGCCTGACCGGGACAAGTTATCAGCCCCAGCATTTT. The chain links TRBV21-1 to TRBJ1-5; no DNA check was done on the table's D call, TRBD1. TRBV21-1 constitutes a pseudogene. The CDR3 has 15 amino acids.

This rearrangement joins TRBV18 to TRBJ2-2; no firm D call. Germline values: CDR1 KGHSH, CDR2 LQKENI. The CDR3 is 12 amino acids. V gave up 0 bases and J gave up 8 bases, with 4 bases separating them. The CDR3 nucleotides read TGTGCCAGCTCACCACCTTATGGGGAGCTGTTTTTT. It specifies CASSPPYGELFF.

The gene calls are TRBV28 and TRBJ1-1; the D is unclear. The V end was cut by 3 bases, the J end by 8 bases, with 16 bases between. Looked up from germline, CDR1 is MDHEN and CDR2 is SYDVKM. The CDR3 sequence is 14 residues long. The CDR3 reads CASSFTQRVPEAFF. The CDR3 DNA is TGTGCCAGCAGTTTTACCCAGCGGGTGCCAGAAGCTTTCTTT.

This clone has just one count. The chain recombines TRBV19 with TRBJ1-4; D call uncertain. There are 12 residues in the CDR3. Per germline, CDR1 LNHDA and CDR2 SQIVND (reference sequence). With 5 bases removed from V and 5 bases from J, the gap between germline ends came to 6 bases. CDR3 residues: CASSHTNEKLFF. Written as DNA, the CDR3 is TGTGCCAGTAGTCACACGAATGAAAAACTGTTTTTT.

This clone was seen only once. V is TRBV5-1 and J is TRBJ2-7; 7 nucleotides line up with TRBD1. Trimming cost V 1 base and J 3 bases; bases outside gene matches: 4. This CDR3 has 14 residues. The V gene's germline CDR1 is SGHRS and CDR2 YFSETQ. DNA for the CDR3: TGCGCCAGCAGCTTGTCGACAGGGAGCTACGAGCAGTACTTC. Its protein is CASSLSTGSYEQYF.

This rearrangement joins TRBV2 to TRBJ1-5; D is undetermined. The V gene lost 3 bases and the J gene lost 4 bases, with 10 bases spanning the gap. Per germline, CDR1 SNHLY and CDR2 FYNNEI. The CDR3 length is 14 residues. This chain's CDR3 is CASSDKEGNQPQHF. The CDR3 bases are TGTGCCAGCAGTGATAAGGAGGGAAATCAGCCCCAGCATTTT.

The chain links TRBV25-1 to TRBJ2-5; D perhaps matches TRBD2 (7 bases). Trimming took 7 bases from V and 4 from J, leaving 13 bases between them. This CDR3 is built from 13 residues. CDR1 and CDR2 (germline): MGHDK, SYGVNS. CDR3 loop: CASKFGGRETQYF. The CDR3 nucleotides read TGTGCCAGCAAGTTCGGGGGGCGAGAGACCCAGTACTTC. Full variable domain (missing parts from reference TRBV25-1 and TRBJ2-5): EADIYQTPRYLVIGTGKKITLECSQTMGHDKMYWYQQDPGMELHLIHYSYGVNSTEKGDLSSESTVSRIRTEHFPLTLESARPSHTSQYLCASKFGGRETQYFGPGTRLLVL.

The rearrangement uses TRBV28 and TRBJ1-2, with a possible D match to TRBD1 (6 bases). Looked up from germline, CDR1 is MDHEN and CDR2 is SYDVKM. The CDR3 consists of 12 residues. V shed 6 bases and J shed 7 bases, with 12 bases lying between them. The CDR3 sequence: CASSPGVVGYTF. CDR3 sequence (DNA): TGTGCCAGCAGCCCAGGGGTGGTTGGCTACACCTTC.

V usage is TRBV12-3 or TRBV12-4 and J usage is TRBJ1-2; a weak D match, TRBD1 (5 bases). The CDR3 sequence is 12 residues long. Trimming shortened V by 6 bases and J by 2 bases, and 7 bases separated the two germline ends. The CDR3 loop is CASSDSNYGYTF. The CDR3 DNA sequence: TGTGCCAGCAGCGACAGCAACTATGGCTACACCTTC.

This clone has a handful of counts. The rearrangement uses TRBV6-5 and TRBJ2-7, with 10 bases matching TRBD2. V was pared by 2 bases and J by 11 bases, with 12 bases of the junction left unmatched. In germline, CDR1 is MNHEY, CDR2 SVGAGI. The CDR3 loop spans 15 amino acids. CDR3 nucleotide sequence: TGTGCCAGCAGTTACCCCGGACTAGCGGCCAGGGTCGAGTACTTC. Its translation: CASSYPGLAARVEYF.

The J gene is TRBJ2-7, the V gene TRBV5-6; TRBD1 aligns across 11 bases. The CDR3 contains 16 residues. Germline assignment: CDR1 SGHDT and CDR2 YYEEEE. The V gene end was trimmed by 3 bases and the J gene end by 3 bases; junction bases not matched to a gene: 8. CDR3: CASSSNPGTGGYEQYF. Here the CDR3 DNA reads TGTGCCAGCAGCTCCAATCCCGGGACAGGGGGCTACGAGCAGTACTTC.

The chain has TRBV12-3 or TRBV12-4 and TRBJ2-7; D is undetermined. V shed 6 bases and J shed 4 bases, with 13 bases lying between them. This CDR3 has 13 amino acids. The CDR3 DNA reads TGTGCCAGCAGCCTCGGTTCCCGGTACGAGCAGTACTTC. It translates to CASSLGSRYEQYF.

The chain uses TRBV18 and TRBJ1-2, with no clear D. Germline values: CDR1 KGHSH, CDR2 LQKENI. The CDR3 runs to 13 residues. With 6 bases removed from V and 4 bases from J, the gap between germline ends came to 12 bases. The CDR3 nucleotides read TGTGCCAGCTCTCTCGAAGCTACCTATGGCTACACCTTC. This codes for CASSLEATYGYTF.

This chain uses TRBV6-5 with TRBJ2-5, with 7 positions matching TRBD1. The CDR3 has 15 amino acids. CDR1 is MNHEY and CDR2 is SVGAGI in the germline V gene. V was clipped by 2 bases and J by 3 bases; unmatched bases: 6. In DNA, the CDR3 is TGTGCCAGCAGTTACCCTACCGACAGGGAAGAGACCCAGTACTTC. Residues: CASSYPTDREETQYF.

The V gene is TRBV28, the J gene TRBJ2-2, with D tentatively TRBD2 (6 bases). Trimming left V 6 bases short and J 7 bases short, with 21 bases between. The germline CDR1 and CDR2 sequences are MDHEN and SYDVKM. CDR3 length: 16 amino acids. CDR3 nucleotides: TGTGCCAGCAGCTTGTCCCCAAGCGGGCAGGGCGGGGAGCTGTTTTTT. Amino acid sequence: CASSLSPSGQGGELFF.

The chain couples TRBV28 to TRBJ2-1, with 14 bases that match TRBD2. The CDR3 is made up of 17 amino acids. V shed 4 bases and J 8 bases; nucleotides not matched to a gene: 10. Germline V gives CDR1 MDHEN, CDR2 SYDVKM. Here the CDR3 reads CASSSPGTSGGIHEQFF. The CDR3 DNA sequence: TGTGCCAGCAGTTCCCCCGGGACTAGCGGGGGAATCCATGAGCAGTTCTTC.

J is TRBJ1-2 and V is TRBV7-3; no clear D gene. V lost 5 bases, J lost 7 bases, and 11 bases lay in between. The germline gives CDR1 SGHTA, CDR2 FQGTGA. The CDR3 sequence is 12 residues long. The CDR3 protein is CASSPGRTGYTF. The CDR3, as DNA: TGTGCCAGCAGCCCCGGGAGAACTGGCTACACCTTC.